This paragraph covers one TCR beta chain sequence. This sample stems from a study of blood T cell repertoires in COVID-19. As for the study in general: Acute and convalescent COVID-19 samples came from the United States, Italy and Spain. Nucleic acid was either cDNA or gDNA, and it came from T cells, B-cell-depleted T cells, or PBMCs.

Between the trimmed V and J ends, which lost 4 bases and 1 base, there was a span of 12 bases. The CDR3 consists of 14 residues. Looked up from germline, CDR1 is SGDLS and CDR2 is YYNGEE. Authors' data handling: Estimates of nucleated cell counts were drawn from the amplification of reference gene primers. Sequencing was performed with immunoSEQ multiplex PCR; in TCRdb, only in-frame clones are kept and a portion is missing. That table is the source of V, J and clone size, and D and trimming were worked out from the DNA. Of 100,000 to 150,000 clones in the sample, 70% to 85% were seen once. Specimen: peripheral blood. The chain recombines TRBV9 with TRBJ2-7, with D uncertain. The TCR sequence derives from a woman aged 80 or over with acute or convalescent COVID-19. CDR3 in amino acids: CASSLVADSYEQYF. CDR3 coding DNA: TGTGCCAGCAGCCTAGTGGCAGATTCCTACGAGCAGTACTTC.